Shown below are 5 T cell receptor beta chains from a single sample sequenced in a study of cytotoxic CD8 clonotypes in ibrutinib-treated CLL. Assay used: immunoSEQ multiplex PCR; TCRdb lists only in-frame clones, some missing. Among 80,000 to 95,000 clones listed, 75% to 85% were seen once. The starting material was PBMCs, obtained after 12 months of ibrutinib treatment. Receptor source: a human donor with chronic lymphocytic leukemia.

The chain has TRBV14 and TRBJ2-2; D gene uncertain. CDR3 size: 11 residues. Germline values: CDR1 SGHDN, CDR2 FVKESK. The V end lost 8 bases, the J end lost 0 bases, and 1 base lay between the germline ends. In nucleotides, the CDR3 is TGTGCCAGCGCGAACACCGGGGAGCTGTTTTTT. This codes for CASANTGELFF.

This clone was seen a single time. This chain joins TRBV6-5 and TRBJ2-7; D is perhaps TRBD2 (7 bases). The CDR3 has 14 residues. Germline V lookup: CDR1 MNHEY, CDR2 SVGAGI. V lost 6 bases and J lost 6, with 18 bases in between. CDR3 nucleotides: TGTGCCAGCAGCCCCCTGGCGGGGGCCGTCGAGCAGTACTTC. This gives the protein CASSPLAGAVEQYF.

V is TRBV5-4 and J is TRBJ2-2, with 7 nucleotides matching TRBD1. The V gene's germline CDR1 is SGHNT and CDR2 YYREEE (reference sequence). Trimming took 4 bases from V and 1 from J; bases not matched to a gene: 4. This CDR3 region has 15 residues. The CDR3 DNA sequence: TGTGCCAGCAGCCCCCCAGGGGGGAACACCGGGGAGCTGTTTTTT. The encoded protein is CASSPPGGNTGELFF.

This clone was observed a handful of times. The genes are TRBV28 and TRBJ1-6; TRBD1 is a possible D gene (5 bases). This CDR3 spans 14 amino acids. The germline CDR1 and CDR2 sequences are MDHEN and SYDVKM. Trimming took off 4 bases at V and 7 bases at J, with 11 bases between the two ends. CDR3 residues: CASSWDLTNSPLHF. The CDR3 region has the DNA TGTGCCAGCAGTTGGGACTTAACCAATTCACCCCTCCACTTT.

This clone was recorded only once. CDR3 amino acids: CASSLSSDTQYF. CDR3 DNA: TGTGCCAGCAGCTTGTCTTCAGATACGCAGTATTTT. The chain uses TRBV5-4 and TRBJ2-3; D is undetermined. This CDR3 is built from 12 residues. CDR1 and CDR2 from the germline V gene are SGHNT and YYREEE (reference sequence). V gave up 1 base and J gave up 4 bases, with 4 bases separating them.